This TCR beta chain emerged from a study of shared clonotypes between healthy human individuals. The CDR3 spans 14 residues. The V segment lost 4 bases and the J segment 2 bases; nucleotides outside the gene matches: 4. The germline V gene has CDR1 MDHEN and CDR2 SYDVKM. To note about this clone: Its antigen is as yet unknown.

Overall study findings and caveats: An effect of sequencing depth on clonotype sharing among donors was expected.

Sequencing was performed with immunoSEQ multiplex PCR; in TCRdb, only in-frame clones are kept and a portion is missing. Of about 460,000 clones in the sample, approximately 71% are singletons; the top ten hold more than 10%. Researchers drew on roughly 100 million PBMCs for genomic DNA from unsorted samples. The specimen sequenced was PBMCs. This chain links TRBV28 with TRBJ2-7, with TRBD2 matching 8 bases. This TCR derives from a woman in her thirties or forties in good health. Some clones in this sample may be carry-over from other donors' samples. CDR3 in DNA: TGTGCCAGCAGTTCGAGCGGGGGTACCTACGAGCAGTACTTC. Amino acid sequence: CASSSSGGTYEQYF.